This is a list of T cell receptor beta chains from one sample in a study of Graves' ophthalmopathy and Graves' hyperthyroidism. TCRdb re-called the multiplex PCR reads through MiXCR, storing one row per CDR3 protein. The sample lists more than 1,000,000 distinct CDR3 sequences, roughly 35% occurring once. Sample: peripheral blood or thyroid tissue (not recorded which). Receptors originate from an adult man with Graves' hyperthyroidism. Both conserved end residues are trimmed from each CDR3. Each record gives: J gene, V gene, CDR3 protein.

j_gene: TRBJ2-5; v_gene: TRBV24-1; CDR3aa: ATKGTSGETQY
j_gene: TRBJ2-7; v_gene: TRBV7-8; CDR3aa: ASSGPDDWGHEQY
j_gene: TRBJ2-6; v_gene: TRBV30; CDR3aa: AWSFPHAGRGLAGANVLT
j_gene: TRBJ1-1; v_gene: TRBV12-3/TRBV12-4; CDR3aa: ASSFWQMNTEAF
j_gene: TRBJ2-7; v_gene: TRBV4-2; CDR3aa: ASSQEYRYEQY
j_gene: TRBJ1-1; v_gene: TRBV6-6; CDR3aa: ASSYGQGGRAEAF
j_gene: TRBJ2-5; v_gene: TRBV20-1; CDR3aa: SASGRGRGETQY
j_gene: TRBJ1-5; v_gene: TRBV10-2; CDR3aa: ASSEPDSSGQPQH
j_gene: TRBJ1-5; v_gene: TRBV10-3; CDR3aa: AADEGSLAQPQH
j_gene: TRBJ2-7; v_gene: TRBV12-3/TRBV12-4; CDR3aa: ASSQAFPLLRQGAYEQY
j_gene: TRBJ1-1; v_gene: TRBV4-2; CDR3aa: ASSQGTPEVF
j_gene: TRBJ1-1; v_gene: TRBV9; CDR3aa: ASSASGWGDAF
j_gene: TRBJ2-2; v_gene: TRBV7-2; CDR3aa: ASSLYAGGTNTGELF
j_gene: TRBJ1-5; v_gene: TRBV5-6; CDR3aa: ASSFWVTNQPQH
j_gene: TRBJ2-7; v_gene: TRBV7-9; CDR3aa: ASFGQGGYEQY
j_gene: TRBJ2-7; v_gene: TRBV5-1; CDR3aa: ASSFGDHYEQY